Listed below are T cell receptor beta chains from one sample, sequenced in a study of human T cells and chemical hapten exposure. TCRdb called the RACE reads again in MiXCR, with one record for every CDR3 protein. The sample has fewer than 400,000 distinct CDR3 sequences, 6% to 8.5% seen once. The source material was whole blood, sampled in connection with sensitization to the hapten diphenylcyclopropenone (DPC). The source is a woman in her late teens or twenties with alopecia areata. Some clones in this sample may be carry-over from other donors' samples. Each CDR3 is given with its conserved first and last residue. A D gene is named only where the DNA matches it firmly. Clone size, where shown, is once, few, many, or a class for clones that have expanded.

j_call v_call d_call cdr3_length clone_size cdr3_aa cdr3_nt
TRBJ1-5 TRBV5-6 . 14 few CASSLWNLFQPQHF TGTGCCAGCAGCTTGTGGAACCTCTTCCAGCCCCAGCATTTT
TRBJ1-2 TRBV3-1 . 15 . CASSQDVVFNYGYTF TGTGCCAGCAGCCAAGATGTTGTGTTTAACTATGGCTACACCTTC
TRBJ1-3 TRBV29-1 TRBD1 17 few CSVARTGAPSAGNTIYF TGCAGCGTTGCTAGGACAGGGGCTCCTAGCGCTGGAAACACCATATATTTT
TRBJ1-2 TRBV5-1 TRBD1 17 many CASSFLGQGNTNYGYTF TGCGCCAGCAGCTTCCTTGGACAGGGCAACACTAACTATGGCTACACCTTC
TRBJ2-7 TRBV6-2/TRBV6-3 TRBD2 15 . CASSYAGGISGEQYF TGTGCCAGCAGTTACGCGGGGGGAATATCGGGCGAGCAGTACTTC
TRBJ1-1 TRBV4-3 . 15 few CASSQGAGRNTEAFF TGCGCCAGCAGCCAAGGTGCAGGGCGGAACACTGAAGCTTTCTTT
TRBJ2-7 TRBV29-1 . 12 . CSVAVTSYEQYF TGCAGCGTTGCTGTTACTTCCTACGAGCAGTACTTC
TRBJ1-1 TRBV18 . 13 many CASSKSENTEAFF TGTGCCAGCTCCAAGTCCGAGAACACTGAAGCTTTCTTT
TRBJ1-1 TRBV7-2 . 13 few CASSSHEAFEAFF TGTGCCAGCAGCTCCCACGAGGCATTTGAAGCTTTCTTT
TRBJ2-1 TRBV20-1 TRBD1 13 many CSPRTGGFNEQFF TGCAGTCCCCGGACAGGGGGTTTCAATGAGCAGTTCTTC
TRBJ1-2 TRBV11-2 . 15 . CASSLDTRLNYGYTF TGTGCCAGCAGCTTAGACACACGCCTTAACTATGGCTACACCTTC
TRBJ2-1 TRBV18 . 17 . CASSPVGPGWSGNEQFF TGTGCCAGCTCACCCGTAGGTCCGGGGTGGTCGGGGAATGAGCAGTTCTTC
TRBJ2-7 TRBV28 . 15 . CASSPPTASSYEQYF TGTGCCAGCAGTCCTCCGACAGCCTCTTCGTACGAGCAGTACTTC
TRBJ2-7 TRBV3-1 . 15 few CASSQGQGAPYEQYF TGTGCCAGCAGCCAAGGTCAGGGCGCTCCCTACGAGCAGTACTTC
TRBJ1-1 TRBV2 TRBD1 15 few CASSEVRQGMPEAFF TGTGCCAGCAGTGAAGTACGACAGGGAATGCCTGAAGCTTTCTTT
TRBJ1-3 TRBV12-3/TRBV12-4 . 14 . CASSLGVGGNTIYF TGTGCCAGCAGCCTGGGAGTAGGAGGAAACACCATATATTTT